The sequence of this T cell receptor (beta chain) was determined in a study of CD8 T cells in Susac syndrome. Regarding this clonotype: What it binds is unknown.

RNA totalling about 0.45 to 1 ug underwent reverse transcription with random hexamers. Amplification of TCR beta CDR3 used immunoSEQ multiplex PCR across 54 Vbeta and 13 Jbeta. TCRdb processed the immunoSEQ multiplex PCR reads anew with MiXCR; each CDR3 protein has one entry. The sample records fewer than 250,000 distinct CDR3 sequences, 80% to 95% being singletons. CD8+ and CD4+ T cells from blood underwent TCR beta sequencing, which was carried out in a high-throughput format. General observations from the study: In its TCR sequencing and HLA analysis, the study acknowledged that the number of individuals was relatively small.

The germline V gene encodes CDR1 MNHEY and CDR2 SVGEGT. CDR3 length: 12 amino acids. V was pared by 4 bases and J by 2 bases, with 6 bases between. The sequence came from a human donor with multiple sclerosis. The sample taken for sequencing was CD8+ T cells from PBMCs. The V gene is TRBV6-2 or TRBV6-3, the J gene TRBJ2-7; D is unclear. The CDR3 spells CASSWLTYEQYF. The CDR3 coding sequence is TGTGCCAGCAGTTGGTTAACCTACGAGCAGTACTTC.